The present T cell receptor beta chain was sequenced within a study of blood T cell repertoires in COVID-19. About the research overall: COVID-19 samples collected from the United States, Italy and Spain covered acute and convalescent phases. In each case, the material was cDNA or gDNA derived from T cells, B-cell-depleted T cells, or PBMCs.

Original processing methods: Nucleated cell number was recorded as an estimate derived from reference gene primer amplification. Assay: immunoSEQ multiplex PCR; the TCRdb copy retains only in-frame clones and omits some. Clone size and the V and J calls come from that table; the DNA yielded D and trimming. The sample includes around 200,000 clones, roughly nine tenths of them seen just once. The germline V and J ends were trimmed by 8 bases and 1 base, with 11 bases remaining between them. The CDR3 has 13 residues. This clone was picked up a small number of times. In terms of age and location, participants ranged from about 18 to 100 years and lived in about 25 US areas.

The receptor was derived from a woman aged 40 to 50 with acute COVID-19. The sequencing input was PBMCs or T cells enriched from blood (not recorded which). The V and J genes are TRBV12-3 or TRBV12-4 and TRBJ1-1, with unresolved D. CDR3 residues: CASSRRGNTEAFF. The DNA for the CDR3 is TGTGCCAGCTCCCGTCGGGGGAACACTGAAGCTTTCTTT.